The 6 T cell receptor beta chains reported below all come from one sample, sequenced in a study of cytomegalovirus exposure and HLA in healthy donors. The PCR employed 60 Vbeta primers together with 13 Jbeta primers. Assay: immunoSEQ multiplex PCR; the TCRdb copy retains only in-frame clones and omits some. Of roughly 130,000 clones listed, roughly 80% are singletons. The sample taken for sequencing was PBMCs. The receptors come from a man younger than 35 in good health and CMV-seronegative.

The CDR3, as DNA: TGTGCCATCAGTGAACCGAGGACAGGGGGCCTGTCACCCCTCCACTTT. Protein product: CAISEPRTGGLSPLHF. The V and J genes are TRBV10-3 and TRBJ1-6, with 11 bases that match TRBD1. V lost 3 bases and J lost 10; bases outside the gene matches: 8. Germline CDR1 and CDR2: ENHRY and SYGVKD. The CDR3 sequence is 16 residues long.

The table lists this clone with a few counts. The chain employs TRBV27 and TRBJ1-2; TRBD1 matches at 8 bases. V was clipped by 0 bases and J by 7 bases; unmatched bases: 1. Germline V gene sequence: CDR1 MNHEY, CDR2 SMNVEV (reference sequence). This CDR3 region has 13 residues. The CDR3 sequence: CASSLSGQGGYTF. The CDR3, as DNA: TGTGCCAGCAGTTTATCTGGACAGGGTGGCTACACCTTC.

This clone was seen a single time. This sequence joins TRBV7-9 and TRBJ1-1; TRBD1 might be the D (5 bases). V lost 5 bases and J lost 3, with 16 bases in between. The CDR3 totals 15 residues. Germline CDR1 and CDR2: SEHNR and FQNEAQ (reference sequence). CDR3 residues: CASSLMGGGDTEAFF. CDR3 in DNA: TGTGCCAGCAGCCTGATGGGGGGAGGTGACACTGAAGCTTTCTTT.

CDR3 in amino acids: CASSFRATGELFF. The CDR3 coding sequence is TGTGCCAGCAGCTTCAGGGCGACCGGGGAGCTGTTTTTT. The chain is built from TRBV7-6 and TRBJ2-2; D possibly corresponds to TRBD1 (5 bases). V was shortened by 3 bases and J by 5 bases, with 7 bases between the two germline ends. This CDR3 comprises 13 residues. CDR1 and CDR2 from the germline V gene are SGHVS and FNYEAQ. The variable domain in full, with the rest retrieved from reference TRBV7-6 and TRBJ2-2, is GAGVSQSPRYKVTKRGQDVALRCDPISGHVSLYWYRQALGQGPEFLTYFNYEAQQDKSGLPNDRFSAERPEGSISTLTIQRTEQRDSAMYRCASSFRATGELFFGEGSRLTVL.

This clone occurred once. J is TRBJ2-7 and V is TRBV4-1; D possibly corresponds to TRBD1 (6 bases). The CDR3 totals 14 residues. Trimming took off 0 bases at V and 1 base at J, with 7 bases between the two ends. Germline V gene data show CDR1 as MGHRA and CDR2 as YSYEKL. The CDR3 DNA is TGCGCCAGCAGCCAAGAACAGGGATCCTACGAGCAGTACTTC. This translates into CASSQEQGSYEQYF.

The chain carries TRBV5-1 and TRBJ2-7; D remains unclear. V lost 4 bases to trimming and J lost 4 bases, with 12 bases between them. Germline lookup yields CDR1 SGHRS and CDR2 YFSETQ. CDR3 size: 13 residues. CDR3 nucleotides: TGCGCCAGCAGCCATCTTGAGGCTTACGAGCAGTACTTC. Amino acid sequence: CASSHLEAYEQYF.